This TCR beta chain comes out of a study of T-cell reconstitution after alpha-beta-depleted transplantation in children. Whole-study results and caveats: At day 60, the high TCRbeta diversity found in some patients originated from recipient T cells and thymic progenitors that had survived.

Construction of the TCRbeta library involved unique molecular identifiers. MiXCR, applied by TCRdb to the PCR reads, yields one record per CDR3 protein. This sample has some 600,000 distinct CDR3 sequences, with 10% to 15% found just once. The CDR3 has 11 amino acids. Trimming took 6 bases from V and 5 from J, leaving 10 bases between them. The V gene's germline CDR1 is SQVTM and CDR2 ANQGSEA. This clonotype was seen more than once but under ten times. Its antigen remains unidentified. The sample here was PBMCs, mostly from graft donor cells, taken 360 days after TCRalphabeta/CD19-depleted stem cell transplant. This chain joins TRBV29-1 and TRBJ2-5; no firm D call. The TCR sequence derives from a male patient younger than 18 who had a stem cell transplant for acute myeloid leukemia, so the T cells may come from the graft donor. CDR3 sequence: CSVPHGETQYF. The DNA of the CDR3 is TGCAGCGTCCCACATGGGGAGACCCAGTACTTC.